This TCR beta chain was observed in a study of shared clonotypes between healthy human individuals. Loaded into unsorted PBMC replicate PCRs was about 0.3 ug DNA, about 30,000 T cell genomes. In the original processing: From ImmunoSEQ came sequences covering only the junction and carrying no quality scores, so filtering differed. Libraries were prepared by immunoSEQ multiplex PCR; TCRdb keeps only in-frame clonotypes and omits some of them. The D gene and trimming were derived from the DNA, and the V and J assignments and clone size from that table. The sample lists a few hundred thousand clones, more than 70% occurring once. On this clone: Since a much larger clone is just one base distant, this may be a read error.

Sequenced: PBMCs. The source of this sequence is a woman in her 40s in good health. Some clones in this sample may be carry-over from other donors' samples.

CDR3 amino acids: CANVGQLSNQPQHF. The CDR3 DNA reads TGTGCCAACGTTGGACAGCTTAGCAATCAGCCCCAGCATTTT. This sequence joins TRBV19 and TRBJ1-5; D is perhaps TRBD1 (6 bases). The CDR3 covers 14 residues. Germline assignment: CDR1 LNHDA and CDR2 SQIVND (reference sequence). The V end lost 10 bases, the J end lost 0 bases, and 13 bases lay between the germline ends. The complete variable domain, with remaining parts taken from reference TRBV19 and TRBJ1-5, reads DGGITQSPKYLFRKEGQNVTLSCEQNLNHDAMYWYRQDPGQGLRLIYYSQIVNDFQKGDIAEGYSVSREKKESFPLTVTSAQKNPTAFYLCANVGQLSNQPQHFGDGTRLSIL.